The 11 T cell receptor beta chains presented below share a single source sample, sequenced in a study of T-cell reconstitution after alpha-beta-depleted transplantation in children. Library preparation (for TCRbeta) was performed with unique molecular identifiers. One entry per CDR3 protein results from TCRdb running MiXCR on the PCR reads. The sample yields hundreds of thousands of distinct CDR3 sequences, 15% to 20% seen once. This material consisted of PBMCs, mostly from graft donor cells, taken 360 days after TCRalphabeta/CD19-depleted stem cell transplant. The receptors originated from a boy younger than two who had a stem cell transplant for Wiskott-Aldrich syndrome, so the T cells may come from the graft donor.

This chain uses TRBV7-9 with TRBJ2-2, with 16 bases aligning to TRBD2. The V gene end was trimmed by 4 bases and the J gene end by 9 bases; junction bases not matched to a gene: 8. CDR3 size: 17 residues. CDR1 and CDR2 from the germline V gene are SEHNR and FQNEAQ (reference sequence). The CDR3 is CASSSGTSGRARRELFF. The CDR3 DNA sequence: TGTGCCAGCAGCTCCGGGACTAGCGGGAGGGCCCGCCGGGAGCTGTTTTTT. The full variable domain, rest sourced from reference TRBV7-9 and TRBJ2-2, is DTGVSQNPRHKITKRGQNVTFRCDPISEHNRLYWYRQTLGQGPEFLTYFQNEAQLEKSRLLSDRFSAERPKGSFSTLEIQRTEQGDSAMYLCASSSGTSGRARRELFFGEGSRLTVL.

The chain recombines TRBV20-1 with TRBJ2-5, with D unclear. The V and J ends lost 3 bases and 2 bases respectively, with 13 bases between them. The germline gives CDR1 DFQATT, CDR2 SNEGSKA (reference sequence). This CDR3 spans 14 amino acids. CDR3 DNA sequence: TGCAGTGCTAGTCCCGGTTCGTGGCAAGAGACCCAGTACTTC. It is translated as CSASPGSWQETQYF.

This clonotype was seen only a few times. The chain couples TRBV12-3 or TRBV12-4 to TRBJ1-5; TRBD1 might be the D (5 bases). CDR3 length: 15 residues. V shed 3 bases and J shed 4 bases, with 13 bases lying between them. Written as DNA, the CDR3 is TGTGCCAGCAGTTTGGGTGACAGACCGAATCAGCCCCAGCATTTT. Amino acid sequence: CASSLGDRPNQPQHF.

This chain connects TRBV15 to TRBJ1-2; possible D gene TRBD1, 5 bases. CDR1 is LNHNV, CDR2 YYDKDF, per germline (reference sequence). V lost 1 base and J 4 bases, leaving 13 bases between the germline ends. The CDR3 is made up of 15 amino acids. The CDR3 nucleotides are TGTGCCACCAGCAGAGTTGGAGGGGAGGGCTATGGCTACACCTTC. As protein: CATSRVGGEGYGYTF.

This clonotype was recorded a few times. This chain connects TRBV9 to TRBJ1-4; D not certain. CDR3 size: 13 residues. CDR1 is SGDLS and CDR2 is YYNGEE in the germline V gene. The V gene lost 0 bases and the J gene lost 5 bases, with 5 bases spanning the gap. DNA for the CDR3: TGTGCCAGCAGCGTAGGAGTGAATGAAAAACTGTTTTTT. Translating gives CASSVGVNEKLFF.

V and J are TRBV4-3 and TRBJ2-1, with 10 positions matching TRBD2. J gave up 7 bases and V 6 bases, and 12 bases lay outside the gene matches. The CDR3 sequence is 16 residues long. Germline values: CDR1 LGHNA, CDR2 YSLEER. The CDR3 DNA reads as TGCGCCAGCAGTTCAAGAGCGGGAGGGCCCAGGAATGAGCAGTTCTTC. It is translated as CASSSRAGGPRNEQFF.

This clonotype has just a few counts. The V gene is TRBV5-5, the J gene TRBJ2-5; TRBD1 matches at 8 bases. Trimming took 2 bases from V and 1 from J; bases not matched to a gene: 4. Germline lookup yields CDR1 SGHKS and CDR2 YYEKEE (reference sequence). The CDR3 runs 15 residues. The chain's CDR3 is CASSFNRGSQETQYF. The CDR3 DNA sequence: TGTGCCAGCAGCTTTAACAGGGGGAGCCAAGAGACCCAGTACTTC.

Here the CDR3 DNA reads TGTGCCAGCAGTGAAAGGCCATACTACGAGCAGTACTTC. Protein sequence: CASSERPYYEQYF. The chain couples TRBV2 to TRBJ2-7; no clear D gene. CDR1 is SNHLY, CDR2 FYNNEI, per germline. CDR3 length equals 13 residues. The V gene lost 2 bases and the J gene lost 3 bases, with 8 bases spanning the gap.

This CDR3 is CASSLELRTSQYF. The CDR3 bases are TGCGCCAGCAGCTTGGAGCTTCGGACATCCCAGTACTTC. J is TRBJ2-5 and V is TRBV5-1; maybe TRBD1 (5 bases). Germline values: CDR1 SGHRS, CDR2 YFSETQ. CDR3 length equals 13 residues. Trimming left V 0 bases short and J 9 bases short, with 12 bases between.

This clonotype came up a few times. The V gene is TRBV4-3, the J gene TRBJ2-1, with TRBD2 matching 7 bases. This CDR3 region has 16 residues. The germline CDR1 and CDR2 sequences are LGHNA and YSLEER. Germline trimming cut 0 bases from V and 5 bases from J; bases unmatched to any gene: 7. The CDR3 region has the DNA TGCGCCAGCAGCCAAGATGGAGGGAGGGCCAACAATGAGCAGTTCTTC. It yields the protein CASSQDGGRANNEQFF.

Written as DNA, the CDR3 is TGTGCCAGCAGTTTTTCCTCCGAACAAGAGACCCAGTACTTC. Its translation: CASSFSSEQETQYF. The rearrangement links TRBV12-3 or TRBV12-4 to TRBJ2-5; no clear D gene. CDR3 length equals 14 residues. Trimming shortened V by 3 bases and J by 2 bases, and 10 bases separated the two germline ends.